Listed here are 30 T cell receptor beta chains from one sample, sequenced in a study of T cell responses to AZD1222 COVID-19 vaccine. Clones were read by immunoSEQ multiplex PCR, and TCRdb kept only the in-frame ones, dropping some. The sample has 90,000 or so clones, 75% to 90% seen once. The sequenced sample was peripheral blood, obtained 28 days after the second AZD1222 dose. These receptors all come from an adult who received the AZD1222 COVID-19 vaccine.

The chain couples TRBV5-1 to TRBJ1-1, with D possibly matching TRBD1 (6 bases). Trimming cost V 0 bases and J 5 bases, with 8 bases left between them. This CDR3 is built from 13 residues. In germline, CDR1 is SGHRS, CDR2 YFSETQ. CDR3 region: CASSLEGVTEAFF. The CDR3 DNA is TGCGCCAGCAGCTTGGAGGGGGTAACTGAAGCTTTCTTT. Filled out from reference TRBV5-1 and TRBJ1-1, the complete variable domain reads KAGVTQTPRYLIKTRGQQVTLSCSPISGHRSVSWYQQTPGQGLQFLFEYFSETQRNKGNFPGRFSGRQFSNSRSEMNVSTLELGDSALYLCASSLEGVTEAFFGQGTRLTVV.

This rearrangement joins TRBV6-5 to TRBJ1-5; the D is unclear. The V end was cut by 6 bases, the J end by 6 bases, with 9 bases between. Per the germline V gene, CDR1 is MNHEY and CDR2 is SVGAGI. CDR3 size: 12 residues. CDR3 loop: CASRAASQPQHF. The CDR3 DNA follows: TGTGCCAGCAGGGCCGCGAGTCAGCCCCAGCATTTT.

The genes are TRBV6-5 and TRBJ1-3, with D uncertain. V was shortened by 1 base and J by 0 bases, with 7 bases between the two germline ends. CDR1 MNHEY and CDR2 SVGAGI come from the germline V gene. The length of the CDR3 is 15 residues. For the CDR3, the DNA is TGTGCCAGCAGTTACTATTCAAGCTCTGGAAACACCATATATTTT. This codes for CASSYYSSSGNTIYF.

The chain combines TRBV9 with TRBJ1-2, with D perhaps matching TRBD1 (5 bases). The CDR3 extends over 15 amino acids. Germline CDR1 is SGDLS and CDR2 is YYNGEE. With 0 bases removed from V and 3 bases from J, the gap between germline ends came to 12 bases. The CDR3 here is CASSVVHEGDYGYTF. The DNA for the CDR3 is TGTGCCAGCAGCGTAGTTCACGAAGGGGACTATGGCTACACCTTC. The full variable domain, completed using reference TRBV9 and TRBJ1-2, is DSGVTQTPKHLITATGQRVTLRCSPRSGDLSVYWYQQSLDQGLQFLIQYYNGEERAKGNILERFSAQQFPDLHSELNLSSLELGDSALYFCASSVVHEGDYGYTFGSGTRLTVV.

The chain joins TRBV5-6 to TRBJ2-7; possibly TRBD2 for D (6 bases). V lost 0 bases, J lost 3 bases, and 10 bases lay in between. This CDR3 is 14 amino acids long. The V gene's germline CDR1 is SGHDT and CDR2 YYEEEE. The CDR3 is CASSLGLEYYEQYF. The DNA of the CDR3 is TGTGCCAGCAGCTTGGGACTAGAGTACTACGAGCAGTACTTC.

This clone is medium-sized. The CDR3 nucleotides are TGTGCCAGCAGTGACAGGCCCAATTCACCCCTCCACTTT. It yields the protein CASSDRPNSPLHF. The V call is TRBV6-4, the J call TRBJ1-6; D ambiguous. The CDR3 extends over 13 amino acids. Trimming removed 2 bases from V and 7 bases from J, with 6 bases in between. Germline-derived CDR1 and CDR2 are MRHNA and SNTAGT.

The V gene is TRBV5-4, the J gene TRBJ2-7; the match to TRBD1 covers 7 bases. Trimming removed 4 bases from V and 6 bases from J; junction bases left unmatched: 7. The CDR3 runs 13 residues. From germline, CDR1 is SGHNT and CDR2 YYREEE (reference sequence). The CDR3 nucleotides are TGTGCCAGCAGCGTACAAAACAGGGGCGAGCAGTACTTC. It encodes CASSVQNRGEQYF.

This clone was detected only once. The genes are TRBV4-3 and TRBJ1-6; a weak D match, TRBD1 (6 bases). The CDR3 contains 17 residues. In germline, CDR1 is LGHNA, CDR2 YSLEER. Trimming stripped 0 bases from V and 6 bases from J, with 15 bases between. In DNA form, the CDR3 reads TGCGCCAGCAGCCAAGATCGGCGGGGGCTTGGTAATTCACCCCTCCACTTT. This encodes CASSQDRRGLGNSPLHF.

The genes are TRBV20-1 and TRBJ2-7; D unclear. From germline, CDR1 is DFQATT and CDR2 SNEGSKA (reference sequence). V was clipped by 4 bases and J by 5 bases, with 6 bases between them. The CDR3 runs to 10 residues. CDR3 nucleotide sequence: TGCAGTGCTAAGGCGGACGAGCAGTACTTC. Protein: CSAKADEQYF.

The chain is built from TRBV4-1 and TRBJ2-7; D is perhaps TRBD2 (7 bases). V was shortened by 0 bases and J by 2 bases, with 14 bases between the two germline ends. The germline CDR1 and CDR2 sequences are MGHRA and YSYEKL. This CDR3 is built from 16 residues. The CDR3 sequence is CASSQETRGLPYEQYF. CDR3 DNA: TGCGCCAGCAGCCAAGAGACGCGGGGGCTACCCTACGAGCAGTACTTC.

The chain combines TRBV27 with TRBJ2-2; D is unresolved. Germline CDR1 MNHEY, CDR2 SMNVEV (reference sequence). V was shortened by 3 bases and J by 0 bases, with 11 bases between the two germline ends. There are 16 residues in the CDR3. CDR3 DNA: TGTGCCAGCAGTTTCACACGGGCGCCGAACACCGGGGAGCTGTTTTTT. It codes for CASSFTRAPNTGELFF.

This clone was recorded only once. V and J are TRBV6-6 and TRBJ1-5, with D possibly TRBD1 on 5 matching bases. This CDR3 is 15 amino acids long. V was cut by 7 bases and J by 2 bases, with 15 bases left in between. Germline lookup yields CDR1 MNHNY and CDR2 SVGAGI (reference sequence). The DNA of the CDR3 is TGTGCCAGCAAAGGGGCCGTGGGTGGCAATCAGCCCCAGCATTTT. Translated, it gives CASKGAVGGNQPQHF.

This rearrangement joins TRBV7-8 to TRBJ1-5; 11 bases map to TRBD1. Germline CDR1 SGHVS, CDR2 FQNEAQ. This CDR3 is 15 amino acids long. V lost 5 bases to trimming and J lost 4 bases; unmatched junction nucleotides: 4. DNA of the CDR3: TGTGCCAGCAGCACCGGACAGGGGGCTAATCAGCCCCAGCATTTT. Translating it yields CASSTGQGANQPQHF.

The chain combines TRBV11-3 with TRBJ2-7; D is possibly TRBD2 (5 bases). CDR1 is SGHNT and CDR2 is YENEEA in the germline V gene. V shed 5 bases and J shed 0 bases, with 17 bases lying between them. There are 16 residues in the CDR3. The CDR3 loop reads CASSSGGYAGSYEQYF. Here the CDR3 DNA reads TGTGCCAGCAGCAGCGGCGGGTATGCGGGCTCCTACGAGCAGTACTTC.

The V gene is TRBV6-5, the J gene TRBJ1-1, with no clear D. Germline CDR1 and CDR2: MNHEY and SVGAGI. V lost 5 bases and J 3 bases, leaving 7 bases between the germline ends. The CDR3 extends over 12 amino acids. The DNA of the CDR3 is TGTGCCAGCAGTCCCGGTTACACTGAAGCTTTCTTT. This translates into CASSPGYTEAFF.

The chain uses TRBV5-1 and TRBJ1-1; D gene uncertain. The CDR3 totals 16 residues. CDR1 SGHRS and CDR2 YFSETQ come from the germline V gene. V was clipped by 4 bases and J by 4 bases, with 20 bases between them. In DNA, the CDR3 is TGCGCCAGCAGCACCACCCCGGTGGGGTTAGGCACTGAAGCTTTCTTT. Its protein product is CASSTTPVGLGTEAFF.

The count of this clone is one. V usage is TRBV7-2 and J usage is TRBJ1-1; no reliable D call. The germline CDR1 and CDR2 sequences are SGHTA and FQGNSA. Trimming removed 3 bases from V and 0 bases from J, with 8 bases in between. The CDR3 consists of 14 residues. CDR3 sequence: CASSFTPMNTEAFF. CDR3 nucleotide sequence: TGTGCCAGCAGCTTTACCCCCATGAACACTGAAGCTTTCTTT.

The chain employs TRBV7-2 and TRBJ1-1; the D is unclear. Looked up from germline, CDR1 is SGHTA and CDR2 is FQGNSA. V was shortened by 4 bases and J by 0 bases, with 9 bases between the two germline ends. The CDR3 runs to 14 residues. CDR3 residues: CASSSTVMNTEAFF. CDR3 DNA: TGTGCCAGCAGCTCAACAGTGATGAACACTGAAGCTTTCTTT.

CDR3 loop: CASSNAGDSTDTQYF. CDR3 in DNA: TGTGCCAGCAGCAACGCGGGGGATTCCACAGATACGCAGTATTTT. The rearrangement joins TRBV11-2 to TRBJ2-3, with 7 bases that match TRBD2. The CDR3 covers 15 residues. Trimming cost V 5 bases and J 2 bases; bases outside gene matches: 7. In germline, CDR1 is SGHAT, CDR2 FQNNGV.

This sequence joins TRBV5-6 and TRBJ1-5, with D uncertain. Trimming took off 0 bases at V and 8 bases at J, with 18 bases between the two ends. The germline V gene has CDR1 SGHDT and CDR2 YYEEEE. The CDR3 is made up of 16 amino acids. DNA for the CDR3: TGTGCCAGCAGCTTGGCCCACGGACTGAGGCCAGAGCCCCAGCATTTT. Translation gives CASSLAHGLRPEPQHF.

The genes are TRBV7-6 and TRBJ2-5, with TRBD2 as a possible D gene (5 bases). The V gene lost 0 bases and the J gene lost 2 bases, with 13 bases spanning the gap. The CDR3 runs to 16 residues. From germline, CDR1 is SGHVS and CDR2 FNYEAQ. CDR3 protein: CASSLAHGEWQETQYF. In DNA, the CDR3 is TGTGCCAGCAGCTTAGCGCACGGGGAATGGCAAGAGACCCAGTACTTC.

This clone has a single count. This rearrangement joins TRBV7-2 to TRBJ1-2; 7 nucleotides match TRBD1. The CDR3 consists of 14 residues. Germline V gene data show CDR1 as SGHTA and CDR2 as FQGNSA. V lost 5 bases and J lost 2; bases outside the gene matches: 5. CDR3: CASSPGGGNYGYTF. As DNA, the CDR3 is TGTGCCAGCAGCCCAGGGGGGGGAAACTATGGCTACACCTTC.

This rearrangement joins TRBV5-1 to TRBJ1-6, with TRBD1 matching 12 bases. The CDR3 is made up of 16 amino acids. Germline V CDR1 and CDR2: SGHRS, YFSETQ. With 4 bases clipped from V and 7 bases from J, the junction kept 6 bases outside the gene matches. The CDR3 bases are TGCGCCAGCAGCGCGGGACAGGGGGCGCAGAATTCACCCCTCCACTTT. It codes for CASSAGQGAQNSPLHF.

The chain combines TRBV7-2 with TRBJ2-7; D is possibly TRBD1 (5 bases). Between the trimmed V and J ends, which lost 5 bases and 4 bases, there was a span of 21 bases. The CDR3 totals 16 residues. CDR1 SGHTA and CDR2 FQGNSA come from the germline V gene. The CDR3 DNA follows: TGTGCCAGCAGCGAAGAGCAGGGCTTTATTTTATACGAGCAGTACTTC. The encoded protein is CASSEEQGFILYEQYF.

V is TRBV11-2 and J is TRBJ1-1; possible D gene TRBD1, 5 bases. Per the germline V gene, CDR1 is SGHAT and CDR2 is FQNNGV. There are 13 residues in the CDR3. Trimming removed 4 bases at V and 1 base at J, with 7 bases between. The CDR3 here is CASSWDGNTEAFF. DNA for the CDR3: TGTGCCAGCAGCTGGGACGGGAACACTGAAGCTTTCTTT.

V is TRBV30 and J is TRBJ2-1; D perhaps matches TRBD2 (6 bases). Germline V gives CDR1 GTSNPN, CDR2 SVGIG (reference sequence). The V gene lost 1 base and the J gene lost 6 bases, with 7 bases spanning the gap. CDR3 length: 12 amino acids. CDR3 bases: TGTGCCTGGAGTGCCGGGGGCAATGAGCAGTTCTTC. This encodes CAWSAGGNEQFF.

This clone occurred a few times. The CDR3 loop is CSVIPRNSGNTIYF. The CDR3 DNA is TGCAGCGTTATACCCAGGAACTCTGGAAACACCATATATTTT. V usage is TRBV29-1 and J usage is TRBJ1-3; D is uncertain. From germline, CDR1 is SQVTM and CDR2 ANQGSEA. CDR3 length equals 14 residues. V was shortened by 5 bases and J by 0 bases, with 11 bases between the two germline ends.

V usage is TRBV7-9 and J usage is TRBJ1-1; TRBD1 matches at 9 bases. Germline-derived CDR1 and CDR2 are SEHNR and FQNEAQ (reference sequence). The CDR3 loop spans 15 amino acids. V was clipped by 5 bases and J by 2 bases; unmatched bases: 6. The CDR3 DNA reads TGTGCCAGCAGCGACAGGACAGGGGCTAACACTGAAGCTTTCTTT. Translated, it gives CASSDRTGANTEAFF. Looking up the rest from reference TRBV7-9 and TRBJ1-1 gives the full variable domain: DTGVSQNPRHKITKRGQNVTFRCDPISEHNRLYWYRQTLGQGPEFLTYFQNEAQLEKSRLLSDRFSAERPKGSFSTLEIQRTEQGDSAMYLCASSDRTGANTEAFFGQGTRLTVV.

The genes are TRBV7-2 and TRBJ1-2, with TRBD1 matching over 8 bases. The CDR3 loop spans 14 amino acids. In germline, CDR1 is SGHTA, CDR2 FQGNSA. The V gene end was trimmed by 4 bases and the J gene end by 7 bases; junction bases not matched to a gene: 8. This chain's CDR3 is CASSSTGGAGGYTF. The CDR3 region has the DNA TGTGCCAGCAGCTCTACAGGGGGGGCAGGTGGCTACACCTTC.

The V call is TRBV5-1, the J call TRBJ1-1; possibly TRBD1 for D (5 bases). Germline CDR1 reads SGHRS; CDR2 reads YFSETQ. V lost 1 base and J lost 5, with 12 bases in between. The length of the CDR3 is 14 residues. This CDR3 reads CASSLMGDGTEAFF. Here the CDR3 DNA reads TGCGCCAGCAGCTTGATGGGGGATGGGACTGAAGCTTTCTTT.